This T cell receptor (beta chain) is drawn from a study of tumor and adjacent non-tumor tissue in lung cancer. Overall study context: The cohort had 12 to 13 adenocarcinoma, 2 squamous cell and 1 small cell patients.

Study observations and caveats: In normal lung, the top 100 clones were significantly more dominant than in tumor.

The template was RNA from unsorted bulk tissue. The normal lung tissue was taken more than 3 cm from the tumor edge. TCRbeta libraries were built with three rounds of nested PCR, modified from ARM-PCR. Each CDR3 protein is one row after TCRdb ran MiXCR on the multiplex PCR reads. The table has tens of thousands of distinct CDR3 sequences, roughly 57% seen once. V was shortened by 1 base and J by 1 base, with 14 bases between the two germline ends. CDR1 is DFQATT, CDR2 SNEGSKA, per germline (reference sequence). The CDR3 is 16 residues long. This clonotype was detected a few times. What it binds is not known.

The origin of this receptor is a man between 65 and 85 years old with non-small cell lung cancer. V is TRBV20-1 and J is TRBJ2-4; perhaps TRBD2 as D (6 bases). The sequencing input was distant non-tumor lung tissue. The DNA for the CDR3 is TGCAGTGCTAGAGCCCCCGGCGGGGATGCCAAAAACATTCAGTACTTC. It is translated as CSARAPGGDAKNIQYF.